The 6 T cell receptor beta chains listed next were all sequenced from one sample in a study of CD8 T cells in Susac syndrome. RNA, at roughly 0.5 to 1 ug, was reverse transcribed with random hexamers. TCRdb re-called the immunoSEQ multiplex PCR reads through MiXCR, storing one row per CDR3 protein. The table records hundreds of thousands of distinct CDR3 sequences, 94% of them present only once. Sequencing used CD4+ T cells from PBMCs. The receptors derive from a human donor with Susac syndrome.

This clonotype was observed a single time. The chain uses TRBV7-3 and TRBJ2-1; 9 nucleotides agree with TRBD2. The junction had 12 bases not matched to a gene; V was cut back by 5 bases and J by 4 bases. CDR3 length: 17 residues. The V gene's germline CDR1 is SGHTA and CDR2 FQGTGA. As DNA, the CDR3 is TGTGCCAGCAGCCCCTCTCGAGAAGCGGGGGGTTACAATGAGCAGTTCTTC. Its translation: CASSPSREAGGYNEQFF.

The V and J genes are TRBV6-5 and TRBJ2-2; unclear D gene. Germline values: CDR1 MNHEY, CDR2 SVGAGI. The CDR3 has 17 residues. Trimming removed 2 bases at V and 0 bases at J, with 13 bases between. CDR3 amino acids: CASSYPMGTTNTGELFF. CDR3 DNA sequence: TGTGCCAGCAGTTACCCGATGGGCACAACGAACACCGGGGAGCTGTTTTTT.

The rearrangement joins TRBV24-1 to TRBJ2-5; 7 bases align to TRBD1. This CDR3 region has 11 residues. Germline V gene data show CDR1 as KGHDR and CDR2 as SFDVKD. V was clipped by 10 bases and J by 2 bases; unmatched bases: 0. CDR3 coding DNA: TGTGCCACGGGACAGCAAGAGACCCAGTACTTC. Translating it yields CATGQQETQYF.

V is TRBV4-3 and J is TRBJ2-2; tentative D call: TRBD2 (5 bases). V was shortened by 5 bases and J by 1 base, with 20 bases between the two germline ends. Germline V CDR1 and CDR2: LGHNA, YSLEER. This CDR3 is built from 18 residues. CDR3 sequence (DNA): TGCGCCAGCAGCTCCCGGCGGGCTCTCGGCCTGAACACCGGGGAGCTGTTTTTT. This sequence encodes CASSSRRALGLNTGELFF.

The rearrangement uses TRBV7-8 and TRBJ1-5; D unclear. Germline CDR1 is SGHVS and CDR2 is FQNEAQ. V was trimmed by 3 bases and J by 0 bases, leaving 12 bases between them. The CDR3 totals 16 residues. In DNA form, the CDR3 reads TGTGCCAGCAGCTTGGCACGGATTTTTAGCAATCAGCCCCAGCATTTT. Its protein product is CASSLARIFSNQPQHF.

This chain links TRBV12-3 or TRBV12-4 with TRBJ2-5; tentatively, D is TRBD1 (6 bases). The CDR3 has 15 residues. The V end was cut by 6 bases, the J end by 2 bases, with 16 bases between. This CDR3 reads CASSSTGRYQETQYF. The CDR3 DNA is TGTGCCAGCAGCTCTACAGGGCGGTATCAAGAGACCCAGTACTTC.